The sequence of this T cell receptor (beta chain) was determined in a study of shared clonotypes between healthy human individuals. Study findings and constraints: Sharing of clonotypes among donors was expected to vary with sequencing depth. In general, naive subsets displayed greater estimated richness than memory subsets did. Depth was large, yet rarefaction showed that sorted-subset sequencing was incomplete.

V lost 1 base and J lost 4; bases outside the gene matches: 3. CDR3 length: 15 amino acids. Germline V CDR1 and CDR2: MNHEY, SMNVEV (reference sequence). Replicate PCRs run on sorted subsets employed approximately 180 ng DNA, around 27,000 T cell genomes. The assay was immunoSEQ multiplex PCR, and TCRdb's table has in-frame clones only and misses some. The sample comprises hundreds of thousands of clones, roughly 96% of which are singletons, and approximately 0.32% rests with the top ten. Comments on this clone: Its antigen is not identified.

The material sequenced was memory CD8+ T cells sorted from blood. Stated subset: CD45RO+ cells pooled with CCR7-negative TemRA cells. The sequence came from a man between 25 and 39 years old in good health. The V gene is TRBV27, the J gene TRBJ2-2; the match to TRBD1 covers 7 bases. CDR3 sequence reads: CASSLYAGGTGELFF. The CDR3 nucleotides read TGTGCCAGCAGTTTATACGCAGGGGGCACCGGGGAGCTGTTTTTT.